The rows below give T cell receptor beta chains drawn from one sample of a study of blood T cell repertoires in COVID-19. The protocol was immunoSEQ multiplex PCR, while the TCRdb copy is restricted to in-frame clones and leaves out a portion. The repertoire holds roughly 54,000 clones, with about 90% as singletons. Sequencing used peripheral blood. All receptors derive from a woman aged 55-69 years with active or convalescent COVID-19. Each CDR3 is given with its conserved first and last residue. The D gene is left open where the match is weak. The size of a clone is reported for some rows only, either as once, few or many, or as a class for expanded clones.

size: -
J: TRBJ1-5
V: TRBV20-1
D: TRBD1
DNA: TGCAGTGCTAGTCCCCCGACAGGGGGCCGGCAGCCCCAGCATTTT
CDR3: CSASPPTGGRQPQHF

size: -
J: TRBJ2-1
V: TRBV30
D: TRBD2
DNA: TGTGCCTGGAGTGTCCCGGGACTAGCGGGAGGCAATGAGCAGTTCTTC
CDR3: CAWSVPGLAGGNEQFF

size: -
J: TRBJ1-5
V: TRBV19
D: TRBD1
DNA: TGTGCCAGTAGTGGAAACAGGGGCAGTTATAGCAATCAGCCCCAGCATTTT
CDR3: CASSGNRGSYSNQPQHF

size: -
J: TRBJ2-3
V: TRBV30
D: TRBD2
DNA: TGTGCCTGGAGTGTGAGACTAGCGGGGGGGCCGGGAGATACGCAGTATTTT
CDR3: CAWSVRLAGGPGDTQYF

size: -
J: TRBJ1-5
V: TRBV5-5
D: -
DNA: TGTGCCAGCAGCCAATTGGGGGGTCACGATCAGCCCCAGCATTTT
CDR3: CASSQLGGHDQPQHF

size: -
J: TRBJ2-4
V: TRBV7-8
D: -
DNA: TGTGCCAGCAGCTTAACAGGCGGTATTGCCAAAAACATTCAGTACTTC
CDR3: CASSLTGGIAKNIQYF

size: -
J: TRBJ2-1
V: TRBV4-1
D: -
DNA: TGCGCCAGCAGCCAAACTCAGGCGAGGGCAAATGAGCAGTTCTTC
CDR3: CASSQTQARANEQFF

size: -
J: TRBJ2-2
V: TRBV6-5
D: TRBD1
DNA: TGTGCCAGCAGTTCACTTGGGACAGGGGACACCGGGGAGCTGTTTTTT
CDR3: CASSSLGTGDTGELFF

size: -
J: TRBJ1-1
V: TRBV5-1
D: -
DNA: TGCGCCAGCAGCTTCGGACAGATAACATTTTTGAACACTGAAGCTTTCTTT
CDR3: CASSFGQITFLNTEAFF

size: once
J: TRBJ1-2
V: TRBV5-1
D: TRBD1
DNA: TGCGCCAGCAGCTTGGACAGGGGGACTAAGGGCTACACCTTC
CDR3: CASSLDRGTKGYTF

size: -
J: TRBJ1-5
V: TRBV19
D: TRBD1
DNA: TGTGCCAGTAGTACACAGGGGAACAATCAGCCCCAGCATTTT
CDR3: CASSTQGNNQPQHF

size: -
J: TRBJ2-1
V: TRBV7-7
D: TRBD2
DNA: TGTGCCAGCAGCCCGCAGTTTACTAGCGGGGGTAATGAGCAGTTCTTC
CDR3: CASSPQFTSGGNEQFF

size: -
J: TRBJ2-7
V: TRBV18
D: -
DNA: TGTGCCAGCTCACCTTCTTCCTACGAGCAGTACTTC
CDR3: CASSPSSYEQYF

size: -
J: TRBJ2-1
V: TRBV4-2
D: TRBD2
DNA: TGTGCCAGCAGCCGGCGGGGGGGGAACAATGAGCAGTTCTTC
CDR3: CASSRRGGNNEQFF

size: -
J: TRBJ1-1
V: TRBV28
D: -
DNA: TGTGCCAGCAGTTTTAAGGGGCAGGATGACACTGAAGCTTTCTTT
CDR3: CASSFKGQDDTEAFF

size: -
J: TRBJ1-5
V: TRBV3-1/TRBV3-2
D: -
DNA: TGTGCCAGCAGCCAAGGGAGATCCAATCAGCCCCAGCATTTT
CDR3: CASSQGRSNQPQHF

size: -
J: TRBJ1-6
V: TRBV30
D: -
DNA: TGTGCCTGGAAGGAAGAGGGATTGGGGTCCTATAATTCACCCCTCCACTTT
CDR3: CAWKEEGLGSYNSPLHF

size: -
J: TRBJ1-4
V: TRBV7-9
D: -
DNA: TGTGCCAGCAGCTTCGATGAAAAACTGTTTTTT
CDR3: CASSFDEKLFF

size: -
J: TRBJ1-5
V: TRBV2
D: -
DNA: TGTGCCAGCAGTGTCGCCCCCCCGGCGGGCCAGCCCCAGCATTTT
CDR3: CASSVAPPAGQPQHF

size: -
J: TRBJ1-5
V: TRBV27
D: -
DNA: TGTGCCAGCAGTTTCTCAGGGATGGTTTATAGCAATCAGCCCCAGCATTTT
CDR3: CASSFSGMVYSNQPQHF

size: -
J: TRBJ2-3
V: TRBV28
D: TRBD1
DNA: TGTGCCAGCAGGTCCACAGGGGGCCTGACAGATACGCAGTATTTT
CDR3: CASRSTGGLTDTQYF

size: once
J: TRBJ2-2
V: TRBV19
D: TRBD2
DNA: TGTGCCAGCCAAAAAGGGACTAGCGGGAGGGCCTTTCCCGGGGAGCTGTTTTTT
CDR3: CASQKGTSGRAFPGELFF

size: -
J: TRBJ2-5
V: TRBV6-5
D: -
DNA: TGTGCCAGCAGTTACGCAGGACTGTACCAAGAGACCCAGTACTTC
CDR3: CASSYAGLYQETQYF

size: -
J: TRBJ2-1
V: TRBV6-5
D: TRBD2
DNA: TGTGCCAGCAGCCGGGGGGGGGCCGAAGATGAGCAGTTCTTC
CDR3: CASSRGGAEDEQFF

size: -
J: TRBJ2-5
V: TRBV11-2
D: -
DNA: TGTGCCAGCAGCCCCCAGTACCAAGAGACCCAGTACTTC
CDR3: CASSPQYQETQYF

size: -
J: TRBJ2-2
V: TRBV9
D: -
DNA: TGTGCCAGCATGGGTCAGGGTAACACCGGGGAGCTGTTTTTT
CDR3: CASMGQGNTGELFF

size: -
J: TRBJ1-2
V: TRBV28
D: -
DNA: TGTGCCAGCAGCGGCGGATTTGGCTACACCTTC
CDR3: CASSGGFGYTF

size: -
J: TRBJ2-1
V: TRBV28
D: TRBD1
DNA: TGTGCCAGCAGTTCTCCGAGGACAGGGGAAAATGAGCAGTTCTTC
CDR3: CASSSPRTGENEQFF

size: -
J: TRBJ1-1
V: TRBV28
D: -
DNA: TGTGCCACCGGGGGGGACACTGAAGCTTTCTTT
CDR3: CATGGDTEAFF

size: -
J: TRBJ2-2
V: TRBV29-1
D: -
DNA: TGCAGCGTTGTCAGCAGGGGCAACACCGGGGAGCTGTTTTTT
CDR3: CSVVSRGNTGELFF

size: -
J: TRBJ2-2
V: TRBV11-2
D: -
DNA: TGTGCCAGCAGCTTAGATGCGGGGTTCGGCAGGGAGCTGTTTTTT
CDR3: CASSLDAGFGRELFF

size: -
J: TRBJ1-2
V: TRBV30
D: -
DNA: TGTGCCTGGAGTGTACGACGAGGCTATGGCTACACCTTC
CDR3: CAWSVRRGYGYTF

size: -
J: TRBJ1-1
V: TRBV5-4
D: -
DNA: TGTGCCAGCAGCTTGGACAATTTGAACACTGAAGCTTTCTTT
CDR3: CASSLDNLNTEAFF

size: once
J: TRBJ1-5
V: TRBV24-1
D: -
DNA: TGTGCCACCAGTCCTGGTCGTGTCGGGAATCAGCCCCAGCATTTT
CDR3: CATSPGRVGNQPQHF

size: -
J: TRBJ2-5
V: TRBV5-1
D: TRBD2
DNA: TGCGCCAGCAGTTACACTAGCGGGGGGGCCAGAGAGACCCAGTACTTC
CDR3: CASSYTSGGARETQYF

size: -
J: TRBJ2-2
V: TRBV9
D: -
DNA: TGTGCCAGCAGTTTGGACTATCGGCCCCCCGGGGAGCTGTTTTTT
CDR3: CASSLDYRPPGELFF

size: -
J: TRBJ1-1
V: TRBV28
D: -
DNA: TGTGCCAGCAGCTCCCCGGGGGGGGCAACGGCTTTCTTT
CDR3: CASSSPGGATAFF

size: -
J: TRBJ1-2
V: TRBV6-5
D: TRBD1
DNA: TGTGCCAGCCGAGGGGGCTTTTCTAACTATGGCTACACCTTC
CDR3: CASRGGFSNYGYTF

size: -
J: TRBJ2-5
V: TRBV5-4
D: TRBD2
DNA: TGTGCCACCGGGGGGGCGGGCCAAGAGACCCAGTACTTC
CDR3: CATGGAGQETQYF

size: once
J: TRBJ1-5
V: TRBV6-6
D: TRBD1
DNA: TGTGCCAGCAGAACGGACAGGTCTCAGCCCCAGCATTTT
CDR3: CASRTDRSQPQHF

size: few
J: TRBJ1-3
V: TRBV28
D: TRBD1
DNA: TGTGCCAGCAGTTCCAATGACAGGGCTGGAAACACCATATATTTT
CDR3: CASSSNDRAGNTIYF

size: -
J: TRBJ2-2
V: TRBV4-1
D: TRBD2
DNA: TGCGCCAGCAGACAAGCGGGGGGGCCGCAGACCGGGGAGCTGTTTTTT
CDR3: CASRQAGGPQTGELFF

size: -
J: TRBJ1-4
V: TRBV6-5
D: -
DNA: TGTGCCAGCAGTTCCACTAGGGGAGGGGTCGGTGAAAAACTGTTTTTT
CDR3: CASSSTRGGVGEKLFF

size: -
J: TRBJ2-1
V: TRBV24-1
D: TRBD1
DNA: TGTGCCACCAGTGATCTCGGACAGGGGGGCATAAATGAGCAGTTCTTC
CDR3: CATSDLGQGGINEQFF

size: once
J: TRBJ2-7
V: TRBV25-1
D: -
DNA: TGTGCCAGCAGTGTCGGGACTTCTTACGAGCAGTACTTC
CDR3: CASSVGTSYEQYF

size: -
J: TRBJ2-7
V: TRBV13
D: -
DNA: TGTGCCAGCAGCTTATCAGGGTTGGAAGCCTACGAGCAGTACTTC
CDR3: CASSLSGLEAYEQYF

size: -
J: TRBJ1-5
V: TRBV30
D: -
DNA: TGTGCCTGGAGGGGCGATAGGGGATTCGGGAATCAGCCCCAGCATTTT
CDR3: CAWRGDRGFGNQPQHF

size: -
J: TRBJ2-1
V: TRBV6-6
D: TRBD2
DNA: TGTGCCAGCAGTCCCCGTCTAACTAGCGGGAATATGGATGAGCAGTTCTTC
CDR3: CASSPRLTSGNMDEQFF

size: once
J: TRBJ2-7
V: TRBV20-1
D: -
DNA: TGCAGTGCTAGTAAGTTGGTCGCCTATACCTACGAGCAGTACTTC
CDR3: CSASKLVAYTYEQYF